This T cell receptor beta chain derives from a study of T-cell reconstitution after alpha-beta-depleted transplantation in children. Unique molecular identifiers were used in preparing the TCRbeta library. TCRdb recomputed calls from the PCR reads with MiXCR, one row per CDR3 protein. Of a few hundred thousand distinct CDR3 sequences detected, about a tenth appear once; the ten largest clones hold 2% to 3%. CDR3 length equals 15 residues. From germline, CDR1 is MDHEN and CDR2 SYDVKM. V was cut by 7 bases and J by 4 bases, with 19 bases left in between. The sample was PBMCs from the stem cell graft donor, taken from the stem cell graft. The chain combines TRBV28 with TRBJ1-1, with D possibly being TRBD1 (5 bases). The clonotype originates from a human donor who donated a stem cell graft to a child with acute lymphoblastic leukemia. CDR3 in DNA: TGTGCCAGCAAAACTAATGGGGTGGGGGGCACTGAAGCTTTCTTT. This encodes CASKTNGVGGTEAFF.